These 24 T cell receptor beta chains originate from one sample sequenced in a study of blood T cell repertoires in COVID-19 (dated by TCRdb to about 2020). Preparation of the library involved the immunoSEQ multiplex PCR assay. TCRdb provides this immuneACCESS table in a form limited to in-frame rearrangements. Some clones are lacking; in checked studies, under half of them reflect an unresolved V gene, and why the rest are absent is not known. This sample holds tens of thousands of clones; 75% to 85% were observed only once. The leading ten clones occupy 4.5% to 5.5% of the sample. The sample comprised peripheral blood. Receptor source: a man older than 75 with COVID-19, enrolled during active disease.

The chain is built from TRBV6-1 and TRBJ2-2; 7 nucleotides line up with TRBD2. Germline values: CDR1 MNHNS, CDR2 SASEGT. CDR3 size: 14 residues. Trimming took 3 bases from V and 4 from J; bases not matched to a gene: 2. As DNA, the CDR3 is TGTGCCAGCAGTGATGGGGGGGGCACCGGGGAGCTGTTTTTT. This sequence encodes CASSDGGGTGELFF.

The chain has TRBV12-5 and TRBJ2-1, with 9 bases fitting TRBD2. V gave up 8 bases and J gave up 7 bases; unmatched junction bases: 18. This CDR3 is 17 amino acids long. CDR1 and CDR2 (germline): LGHNT, FRNRAP. As DNA, the CDR3 is TGTGCTAGTTCCCCCCCGGTTGGGCTAGCGGGAATAAATGAGCAGTTCTTC. Its protein is CASSPPVGLAGINEQFF.

This clone appeared once. This chain connects TRBV9 to TRBJ2-1, with 10 bases fitting TRBD2. V lost 0 bases to trimming and J lost 2 bases; unmatched junction nucleotides: 2. Looked up from germline, CDR1 is SGDLS and CDR2 is YYNGEE. The CDR3 consists of 16 residues. The CDR3 sequence is CASSVEGTSAYNEQFF. The CDR3 DNA is TGTGCCAGCAGCGTAGAGGGGACTAGCGCCTACAATGAGCAGTTCTTC.

The V call is TRBV25-1, the J call TRBJ2-1; 8 bases map to TRBD2. CDR1 is MGHDK and CDR2 is SYGVNS in the germline V gene. The CDR3 has 12 residues. After removal of 7 bases from V and 9 bases from J, the junction contained 5 bases not matched to a gene. The CDR3 nucleotides read TGTGCCAGCACGGGAGGGCCGGGTGAGCAGTTCTTC. Translated, it gives CASTGGPGEQFF.

This clone has just a few counts. This CDR3 reads CAISPLPPERTGELFF. CDR3 nucleotide sequence: TGTGCCATCAGTCCGCTACCCCCGGAGAGGACCGGGGAGCTGTTTTTT. J is TRBJ2-2 and V is TRBV10-3; the D is unclear. Germline V gene data show CDR1 as ENHRY and CDR2 as SYGVKD. V was shortened by 5 bases and J by 5 bases, with 18 bases between the two germline ends. The CDR3 loop spans 16 amino acids.

The V and J genes are TRBV12-2 and TRBJ2-5; TRBD2 was called by the table and not checked on the DNA. TRBV12-2 is a recognized pseudogene. There are 13 residues in the CDR3. The CDR3 nucleotides read TGTGCAAGTCGTCCTAGATGCCAAGAGACCCAGTACTTC. Translated, it gives CASRPRCQETQYF.

V usage is TRBV11-2 and J usage is TRBJ2-7, with TRBD2 matching over 14 bases. CDR3 length equals 17 residues. The V segment lost 4 bases and the J segment 3 bases; nucleotides outside the gene matches: 8. CDR1 is SGHAT and CDR2 is FQNNGV in the germline V gene. CDR3 region: CASSSGLAGVLLYEQYF. DNA of the CDR3: TGTGCCAGCAGCTCGGGACTAGCGGGGGTGTTACTCTACGAGCAGTACTTC.

The CDR3 DNA sequence: TGCGCCAGCAGCCAAGGGACAGTGGGGACCGACGAGCAGTACTTC. This sequence encodes CASSQGTVGTDEQYF. This chain connects TRBV4-1 to TRBJ2-7; the D gene is possibly TRBD1 (6 bases). The CDR3 has 15 residues. Germline loops: CDR1 MGHRA, CDR2 YSYEKL. The V and J ends lost 1 base and 5 bases respectively, with 15 bases between them.

The J gene is TRBJ2-5, the V gene TRBV7-9, with D maybe TRBD2 (5 bases). V shed 3 bases and J shed 1 base, with 15 bases lying between them. The CDR3 contains 16 residues. Germline CDR1 reads SEHNR; CDR2 reads FQNEAQ (reference sequence). The CDR3 here is CASSLGATALQETQYF. The CDR3 nucleotides are TGTGCCAGCAGCTTGGGAGCAACAGCCCTCCAAGAGACCCAGTACTTC. Complete variable domain (other parts from reference TRBV7-9 and TRBJ2-5): DTGVSQNPRHKITKRGQNVTFRCDPISEHNRLYWYRQTLGQGPEFLTYFQNEAQLEKSRLLSDRFSAERPKGSFSTLEIQRTEQGDSAMYLCASSLGATALQETQYFGPGTRLLVL.

The rearrangement joins TRBV7-8 to TRBJ2-2, with 11 bases identical to TRBD2. This CDR3 comprises 16 residues. CDR1 and CDR2 from the germline V gene are SGHVS and FQNEAQ. V shed 3 bases and J 1 base; nucleotides not matched to a gene: 1. The CDR3 DNA follows: TGTGCCAGCAGCTTCGGGACTAGCGGGAACACCGGGGAGCTGTTTTTT. It encodes CASSFGTSGNTGELFF.

The chain couples TRBV9 to TRBJ2-5; D call uncertain. Germline CDR1 is SGDLS and CDR2 is YYNGEE. This CDR3 comprises 13 residues. V lost 4 bases and J 4 bases, leaving 11 bases between the germline ends. The DNA of the CDR3 is TGTGCCAGCAGCCCCGGAAGGAGAGAGACCCAGTACTTC. Translation gives CASSPGRRETQYF.

This clone has just one count. Other DNA sequences of this sample code for an identical CDR3. The chain has TRBV15 and TRBJ2-7, with D unclear. CDR1 and CDR2 (germline): LNHNV, YYDKDF (reference sequence). Between the trimmed V and J ends, which lost 0 bases and 0 bases, there was a span of 6 bases. The CDR3 totals 14 residues. CDR3 in DNA: TGTGCCACCAGCAGAGATCGCGGCTCCTACGAGCAGTACTTC. Its protein is CATSRDRGSYEQYF.

The rearrangement uses TRBV18 and TRBJ1-3; 8 bases map to TRBD1. The CDR3 contains 14 residues. Losses at the gene ends were 2 bases for V and 8 bases for J; bases not matched to a gene: 5. Germline-derived CDR1 and CDR2 are KGHSH and LQKENI. The CDR3 DNA reads TGTGCCAGCTCACCAGCAGACAGGGGAGACACCATATATTTT. Protein product: CASSPADRGDTIYF.

The chain couples TRBV3-1 (or the pseudogene TRBV3-2) to TRBJ2-7; D might be TRBD1 (6 bases). The CDR3 runs 13 residues. Germline loops: CDR1 LGHDT, CDR2 YNNKEL (reference sequence). V lost 4 bases and J 3 bases, leaving 10 bases between the germline ends. This CDR3 is CASSLTQGYEQYF. CDR3 sequence (DNA): TGTGCCAGCAGCCTTACACAGGGCTACGAGCAGTACTTC.

This chain connects TRBV10-3 to TRBJ2-2; 9 positions agree with TRBD1. Germline assignment: CDR1 ENHRY and CDR2 SYGVKD. The CDR3 has 16 amino acids. V dropped 6 bases and J dropped 7; count of bases not matched to a gene: 12. CDR3 bases: TGTGCCATCAGGCCAACAGGGGGCGGTTTTGGCGGGGAGCTGTTTTTT. It yields the protein CAIRPTGGGFGGELFF.

The chain carries TRBV30 and TRBJ1-1, with 7 bases identical to TRBD1. This CDR3 is 15 amino acids long. Germline values: CDR1 GTSNPN, CDR2 SVGIG (reference sequence). V lost 3 bases to trimming and J lost 4 bases; unmatched junction nucleotides: 11. The CDR3 coding sequence is TGTGCCTGGAGCGTTGAACAGGGGCCGGGCACTGAAGCTTTCTTT. As protein: CAWSVEQGPGTEAFF.

J is TRBJ1-2 and V is TRBV5-1; perhaps TRBD1 as D (5 bases). Germline V gives CDR1 SGHRS, CDR2 YFSETQ. The length of the CDR3 is 15 residues. Trimming took 0 bases from V and 2 from J, leaving 11 bases between them. The CDR3 loop reads CASSLVGGENYGYTF. CDR3 in DNA: TGCGCCAGCAGCTTGGTTGGAGGGGAGAACTATGGCTACACCTTC.

The chain joins TRBV30 to TRBJ1-5; D remains ambiguous. V lost 2 bases and J 6 bases, leaving 11 bases between the germline ends. CDR1 GTSNPN and CDR2 SVGIG come from the germline V gene (reference sequence). The CDR3 spans 13 residues. The CDR3 sequence: CAWSTRSGQPQHF. As DNA, the CDR3 is TGTGCCTGGAGTACTCGGTCGGGTCAGCCCCAGCATTTT.

The chain carries TRBV13 and TRBJ2-7; TRBD1 matches 8 bases. The germline gives CDR1 PRHDT, CDR2 FYEKMQ (reference sequence). This CDR3 has 14 amino acids. V gave up 5 bases and J gave up 9 bases; unmatched junction bases: 12. CDR3 DNA sequence: TGTGCCAGCAGCCCGCTGACAGGGGTCGGGGTGCAGTACTTC. Residues: CASSPLTGVGVQYF.

The chain links TRBV11-1 to TRBJ2-1, with unresolved D. Per the germline V gene, CDR1 is SGHAT and CDR2 is FQDESV (reference sequence). The CDR3 extends over 15 amino acids. With 5 bases removed from V and 0 bases from J, the gap between germline ends came to 11 bases. The CDR3 DNA reads TGTGCCAGCAGCCGAAGCGCTTACTCCTACAATGAGCAGTTCTTC. Amino acids: CASSRSAYSYNEQFF. The full variable domain, its missing parts supplied by reference TRBV11-1 and TRBJ2-1, is EAEVAQSPRYKITEKSQAVAFWCDPISGHATLYWYRQILGQGPELLVQFQDESVVDDSQLPKDRFSAERLKGVDSTLKIQPAELGDSAMYLCASSRSAYSYNEQFFGPGTRLTVL.

Here the CDR3 reads CASSRDRVTYEQYF. DNA for the CDR3: TGTGCCAGCAGTAGGGACAGGGTCACCTACGAGCAGTACTTC. This rearrangement joins TRBV27 to TRBJ2-7; TRBD1 matches 9 bases. V was pared by 5 bases and J by 2 bases, with 4 bases of the junction left unmatched. There are 14 residues in the CDR3. Per germline, CDR1 MNHEY and CDR2 SMNVEV (reference sequence).

The table lists this clone with a few counts. The rearrangement links TRBV19 to TRBJ1-1; tentative D call: TRBD1 (6 bases). Germline lookup yields CDR1 LNHDA and CDR2 SQIVND (reference sequence). This CDR3 contains 14 residues. V was trimmed by 6 bases and J by 1 base, leaving 12 bases between them. The CDR3 here is CASSNYRANTEAFF. CDR3 nucleotides: TGTGCCAGTAGCAATTACAGGGCGAACACTGAAGCTTTCTTT.

In its sample, this clone was seen once. The rearrangement links TRBV3-1 (or the pseudogene TRBV3-2) to TRBJ1-4; 8 nucleotides agree with TRBD1. There are 15 residues in the CDR3. V was pared by 5 bases and J by 3 bases, with 5 bases of the junction left unmatched. Germline CDR1 reads LGHDT; CDR2 reads YNNKEL (reference sequence). The CDR3: CASSTTGGSNEKLFF. DNA of the CDR3: TGTGCCAGCAGCACAACAGGGGGATCTAATGAAAAACTGTTTTTT.

V and J are TRBV19 and TRBJ2-7, with TRBD1 identical over 7 bases. The CDR3 is made up of 14 amino acids. Looked up from germline, CDR1 is LNHDA and CDR2 is SQIVND (reference sequence). V shed 4 bases, J shed 7 bases, and the junction held 10 bases outside the gene matches. The CDR3 coding sequence is TGTGCCAGTAGTAATTCGGGACAGCCTTGGGAGCAGTACTTC. It specifies CASSNSGQPWEQYF.